This T cell receptor (beta chain) was observed in a study of identical twins. MiXCR, run by TCRdb on the 5' RACE reads, gives a single entry per CDR3 protein. Among 600,000 to 800,000 distinct CDR3 sequences, 21% were seen once, and the ten largest hold 4% to 4.5%. This clonotype came up a few times. From germline, CDR1 is SGHRS and CDR2 YFSETQ. Trimming removed 3 bases from V and 7 bases from J; junction bases left unmatched: 9. The CDR3 sequence is 16 residues long. The same data also contributed to another study, on T cells expressing NK-cell markers.

Material for sequencing was PBMCs. The chain employs TRBV5-1 and TRBJ2-1, with 11 positions matching TRBD2. The receptor was derived from a young woman in good health. This CDR3 is CASSSTSGSYGNEQFF. The CDR3 coding sequence is TGCGCCAGCAGCTCCACTAGCGGGAGTTACGGAAATGAGCAGTTCTTC. Complete variable domain (other parts from reference TRBV5-1 and TRBJ2-1): KAGVTQTPRYLIKTRGQQVTLSCSPISGHRSVSWYQQTPGQGLQFLFEYFSETQRNKGNFPGRFSGRQFSNSRSEMNVSTLELGDSALYLCASSSTSGSYGNEQFFGPGTRLTVL.